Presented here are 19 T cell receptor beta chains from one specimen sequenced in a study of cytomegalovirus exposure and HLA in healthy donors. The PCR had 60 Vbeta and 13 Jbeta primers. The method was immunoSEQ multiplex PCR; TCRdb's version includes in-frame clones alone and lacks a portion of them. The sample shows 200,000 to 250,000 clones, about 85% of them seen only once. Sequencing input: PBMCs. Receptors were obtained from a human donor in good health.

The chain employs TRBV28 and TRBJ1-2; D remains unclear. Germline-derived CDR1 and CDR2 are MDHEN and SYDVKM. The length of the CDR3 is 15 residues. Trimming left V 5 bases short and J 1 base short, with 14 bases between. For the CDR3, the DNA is TGTGCCAGCAGTCCCCCCCATGAGGTTAACTATGGCTACACCTTC. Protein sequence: CASSPPHEVNYGYTF.

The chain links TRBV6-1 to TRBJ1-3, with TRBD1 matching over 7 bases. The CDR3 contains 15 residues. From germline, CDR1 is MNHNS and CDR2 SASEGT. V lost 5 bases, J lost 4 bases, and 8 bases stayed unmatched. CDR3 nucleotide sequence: TGTGCCAGCAGTCATCAGGGGGTGGCGGGAAACACCATATATTTT. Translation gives CASSHQGVAGNTIYF.

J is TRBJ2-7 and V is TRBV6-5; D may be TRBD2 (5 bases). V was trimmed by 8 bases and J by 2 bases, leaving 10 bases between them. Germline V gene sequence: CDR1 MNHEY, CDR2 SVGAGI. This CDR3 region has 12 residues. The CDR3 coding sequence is TGTGCCAGCCAGCGGCTCCCCTACGAGCAGTACTTC. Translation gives CASQRLPYEQYF.

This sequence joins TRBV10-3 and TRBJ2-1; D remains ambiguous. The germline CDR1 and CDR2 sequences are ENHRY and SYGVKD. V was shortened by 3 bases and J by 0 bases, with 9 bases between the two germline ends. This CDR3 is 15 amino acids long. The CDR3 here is CAISDSLLSYNEQFF. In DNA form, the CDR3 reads TGTGCCATCAGTGACTCACTTCTCTCCTACAATGAGCAGTTCTTC.

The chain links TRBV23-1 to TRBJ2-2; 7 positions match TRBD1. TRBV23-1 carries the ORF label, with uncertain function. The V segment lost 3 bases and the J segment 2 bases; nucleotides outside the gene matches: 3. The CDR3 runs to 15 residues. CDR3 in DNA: TGCGCCAGCAGTCAGGGACAGCTTAACACCGGGGAGCTGTTTTTT. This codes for CASSQGQLNTGELFF.

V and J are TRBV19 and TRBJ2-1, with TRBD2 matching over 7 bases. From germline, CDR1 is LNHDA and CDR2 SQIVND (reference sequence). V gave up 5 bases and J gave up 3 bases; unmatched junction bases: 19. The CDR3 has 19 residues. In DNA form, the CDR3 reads TGTGCCAGTAGTCGTATTGGCCCTACTGGGGGGACTATCTACAATGAGCAGTTCTTC. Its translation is CASSRIGPTGGTIYNEQFF.

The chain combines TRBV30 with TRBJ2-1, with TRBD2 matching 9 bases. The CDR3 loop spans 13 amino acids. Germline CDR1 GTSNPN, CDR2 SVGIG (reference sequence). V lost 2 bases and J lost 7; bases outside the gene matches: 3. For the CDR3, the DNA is TGTGCCTGGAGTCAAACTAGCGGGAATGAGCAGTTCTTC. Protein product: CAWSQTSGNEQFF. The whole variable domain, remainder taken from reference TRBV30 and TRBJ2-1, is SQTIHQWPATLVQPVGSPLSLECTVEGTSNPNLYWYRQAAGRGLQLLFYSVGIGQISSEVPQNLSASRPQDRQFILSSKKLLLSDSGFYLCAWSQTSGNEQFFGPGTRLTVL.

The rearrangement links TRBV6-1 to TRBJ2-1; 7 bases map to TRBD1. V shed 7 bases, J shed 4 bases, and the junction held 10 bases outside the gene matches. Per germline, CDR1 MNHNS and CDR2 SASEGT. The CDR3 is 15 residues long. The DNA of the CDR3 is TGTGCCAGCACCCTTCTCGGACAGGAATACAATGAGCAGTTCTTC. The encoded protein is CASTLLGQEYNEQFF.

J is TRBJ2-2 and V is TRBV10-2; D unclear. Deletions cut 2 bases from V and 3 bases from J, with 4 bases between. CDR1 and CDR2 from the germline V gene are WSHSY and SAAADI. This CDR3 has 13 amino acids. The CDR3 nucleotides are TGCGCCAGCAGTGAGCTCTACACCGGGGAGCTGTTTTTT. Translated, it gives CASSELYTGELFF.

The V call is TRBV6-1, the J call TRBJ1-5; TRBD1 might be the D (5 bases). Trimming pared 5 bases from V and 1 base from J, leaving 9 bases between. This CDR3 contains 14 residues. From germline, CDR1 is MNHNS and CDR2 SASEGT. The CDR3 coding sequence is TGTGCCAGCAGTAACGACAGAAGCAATCAGCCCCAGCATTTT. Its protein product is CASSNDRSNQPQHF.

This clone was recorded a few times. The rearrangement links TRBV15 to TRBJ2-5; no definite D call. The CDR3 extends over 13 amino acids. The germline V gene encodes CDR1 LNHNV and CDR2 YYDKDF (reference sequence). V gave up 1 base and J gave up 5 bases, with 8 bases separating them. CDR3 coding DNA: TGTGCCACCAGCAGAGTAAACGCGGAGACCCAGTACTTC. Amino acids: CATSRVNAETQYF.

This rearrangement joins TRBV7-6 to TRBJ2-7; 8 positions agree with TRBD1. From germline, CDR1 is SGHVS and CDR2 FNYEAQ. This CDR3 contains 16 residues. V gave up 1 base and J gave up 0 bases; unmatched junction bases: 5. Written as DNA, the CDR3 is TGTGCCAGCAGCTTAGGCGGACAGGGACACTCCTACGAGCAGTACTTC. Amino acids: CASSLGGQGHSYEQYF.

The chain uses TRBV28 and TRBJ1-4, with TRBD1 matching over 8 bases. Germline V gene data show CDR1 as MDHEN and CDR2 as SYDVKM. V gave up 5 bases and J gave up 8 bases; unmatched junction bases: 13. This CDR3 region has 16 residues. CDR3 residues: CASSTRGRGQDEKLFF. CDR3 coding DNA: TGTGCCAGCAGTACTCGAGGGCGGGGACAGGACGAAAAACTGTTTTTT.

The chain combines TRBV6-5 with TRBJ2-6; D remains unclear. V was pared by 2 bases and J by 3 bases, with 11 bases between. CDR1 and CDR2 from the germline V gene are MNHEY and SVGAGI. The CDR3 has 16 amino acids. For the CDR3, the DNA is TGTGCCAGCAGTTACACCCGGTCGAGTGGGGCCAACGTCCTGACTTTC. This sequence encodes CASSYTRSSGANVLTF.

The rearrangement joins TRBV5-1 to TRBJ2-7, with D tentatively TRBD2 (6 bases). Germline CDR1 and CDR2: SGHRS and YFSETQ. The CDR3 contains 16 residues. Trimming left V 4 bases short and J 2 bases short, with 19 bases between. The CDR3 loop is CASSPGRVWEPYEQYF. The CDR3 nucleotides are TGCGCCAGCAGCCCCGGGAGAGTATGGGAGCCCTACGAGCAGTACTTC.

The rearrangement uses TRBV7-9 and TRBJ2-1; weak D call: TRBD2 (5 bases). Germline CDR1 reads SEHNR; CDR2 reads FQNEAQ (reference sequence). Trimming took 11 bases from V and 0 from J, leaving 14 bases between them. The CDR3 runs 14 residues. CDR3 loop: CARLGVSSYNEQFF. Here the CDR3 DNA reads TGTGCCCGCCTCGGGGTTAGCTCCTACAATGAGCAGTTCTTC. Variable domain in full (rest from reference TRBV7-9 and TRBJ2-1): DTGVSQNPRHKITKRGQNVTFRCDPISEHNRLYWYRQTLGQGPEFLTYFQNEAQLEKSRLLSDRFSAERPKGSFSTLEIQRTEQGDSAMYLCARLGVSSYNEQFFGPGTRLTVL.

The CDR3 DNA follows: TGTGCCAGCAGTTTAGCGGGAGGAAGAGAGACCCAGTACTTC. It translates to CASSLAGGRETQYF. The V and J genes are TRBV27 and TRBJ2-5; TRBD2 matches at 8 bases. The CDR3 sequence is 14 residues long. Germline trimming cut 2 bases from V and 4 bases from J; bases unmatched to any gene: 3. Germline V gene lookup returns CDR1 MNHEY and CDR2 SMNVEV (reference sequence).

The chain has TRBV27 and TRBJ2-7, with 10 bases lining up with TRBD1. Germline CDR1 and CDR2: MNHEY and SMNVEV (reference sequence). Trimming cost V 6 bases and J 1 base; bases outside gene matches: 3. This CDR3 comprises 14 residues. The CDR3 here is CASRPGQGSYEQYF. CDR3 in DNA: TGTGCCAGCAGACCGGGACAGGGGTCCTACGAGCAGTACTTC.

CDR3 in DNA: TGTGCCAGCTCACCCCTAATGGGGAGGGGGAACACTGAAGCTTTCTTT. This sequence encodes CASSPLMGRGNTEAFF. The chain recombines TRBV18 with TRBJ1-1; D might be TRBD1 (5 bases). Germline V gives CDR1 KGHSH, CDR2 LQKENI. The CDR3 is 16 amino acids. V was shortened by 3 bases and J by 1 base, with 15 bases between the two germline ends.